This T cell receptor beta chain appears in the sequencing data of a study of a mutant IDH1 vaccine in newly diagnosed glioma. Study-level information: Patients were started on vaccination 4-6 weeks after radiotherapy alone, or with temozolomide cycles. Pretreatment consisted of radiotherapy, temozolomide, or both, with most receiving both.

From germline, CDR1 is SGHVS and CDR2 FQNEAQ. The CDR3 runs to 14 residues. The trim removed 6 bases at V and 5 bases at J, leaving 10 bases unmatched. Sequencing was performed with immunoSEQ multiplex PCR; in TCRdb, only in-frame clones are kept and a portion is missing. The sample has approximately 60,000 clones, roughly 85% seen once. The time point: week 23, last vaccination. Every vaccination contained 300 ug of the mutant IDH1 20-mer peptide and was paired with topical imiquimod. About this clone: Its antigen remains unidentified.

The chain carries TRBV7-8 and TRBJ2-7; 7 positions match TRBD2. The starting material was PBMCs, obtained from a glioma patient whose treatment included an IDH1 peptide vaccine. This clonotype was obtained from a man aged 30-40 years with glioma. CDR3 loop: CASRGWLAADEQYF. The CDR3, as DNA: TGTGCCAGCAGGGGGTGGCTAGCGGCGGACGAGCAGTACTTC.